This TCR beta chain originates from a study of cytomegalovirus exposure and HLA in healthy donors. Overall study results and limits: A few chains linked to CMV were shown in vitro to be specific for CMV antigens. Earlier results showed most TCR beta V segments being productive about 87% or about 30% of the time.

This clone was recorded a few times. The antigen is unknown. Use of 60 Vbeta and 13 Jbeta primers characterized the PCR. TCRdb keeps only in-frame clones here, not all; method: immunoSEQ multiplex PCR. The sample has 200,000 or so clones, around 87% seen once. Sequenced material: PBMCs. This TCR derives from a man aged 25-40 years in good health and CMV-seronegative.

In nucleotides, the CDR3 is TGTGCCAGCAGTGGGGGGCCAGGGGACCTTTTAACTTTCTTT. As protein: CASSGGPGDLLTFF. The chain joins TRBV6-1 to TRBJ1-1; D is possibly TRBD1 (6 bases). V lost 4 bases, J lost 12 bases, and 21 bases lay in between. The CDR3 is made up of 14 amino acids. Germline-derived CDR1 and CDR2 are MNHNS and SASEGT.